The TCR beta chain described here comes from a study of T-cell memory formation after mild COVID-19. The CDR3 extends over 15 amino acids. The ends were cut back, 4 bases at V and 0 bases at J, with 7 bases in the middle. Per the germline V gene, CDR1 is MGHRA and CDR2 is YSYEKL. One entry per CDR3 protein results from TCRdb running MiXCR on the 5' RACE reads. In the table there are 50,000 or so distinct CDR3 sequences, 27% of which are singletons. This clonotype was seen more than once but under ten times. The rearrangement links TRBV4-1 to TRBJ2-6; D is unresolved. The sequencing input was PBMCs or a T cell subset sorted from them (not recorded which). The sequence was obtained from a man between 18 and 35 years old who had mild COVID-19 (a few samples of this study predate the infection). Cell type and time point are not known. The CDR3 coding sequence is TGCGCCAGCAGCCCCGGAGTCTCTGGGGCCAACGTCCTGACTTTC. Its protein product is CASSPGVSGANVLTF.